Below, 6 T cell receptor beta chains from the same sample are listed, as sequenced in a study of patients and donors after allogeneic stem cell transplantation. A single record per CDR3 protein comes from TCRdb applying MiXCR to the RT-PCR reads. The sample yields about 40,000 distinct CDR3 sequences, under 40% seen once. The sequencing input was blood, either unsorted or a sorted T cell fraction (not recorded which). Source of these receptors: a human donor who was either an allogeneic HSCT recipient or a stem cell or donor lymphocyte infusion donor (not recorded which). It is not recorded whose cells these are; they may come from a transplant donor.

This sequence joins TRBV20-1 and TRBJ2-3; the match to TRBD2 covers 9 bases. With V trimmed by 0 bases and J by 4 bases, 2 bases remained unmatched. The CDR3 sequence is 14 residues long. Per the germline V gene, CDR1 is DFQATT and CDR2 is SNEGSKA (reference sequence). The chain's CDR3 is CSARDLAGADTQYF. The CDR3 coding sequence is TGCAGTGCTAGAGACTTAGCGGGAGCAGATACGCAGTATTTT.

The rearrangement links TRBV4-1 to TRBJ1-2, with TRBD1 matching 8 bases. This CDR3 has 15 amino acids. Germline CDR1 is MGHRA and CDR2 is YSYEKL. With V trimmed by 1 base and J by 3 bases, 4 bases remained unmatched. CDR3 sequence reads: CASSQGDRSDYGYTF. CDR3 sequence (DNA): TGCGCCAGCAGCCAAGGGGACAGGTCGGACTATGGCTACACCTTC.

This clonotype is a singleton in its sample. This chain links TRBV20-1 with TRBJ2-3, with D unresolved. V gave up 0 bases and J gave up 14 bases, with 15 bases separating them. Germline V gene lookup returns CDR1 DFQATT and CDR2 SNEGSKA (reference sequence). The CDR3 loop spans 12 amino acids. CDR3 sequence (DNA): TGCAGTGCTAGAGACCCACGAGATCCGGGGTATTTT. Translating gives CSARDPRDPGYF.

This clonotype was recorded a few times. The DNA for the CDR3 is TGCAGTGCTAGAGATCTCCAATCTGGGGAGCAGTACTTC. Translated, it gives CSARDLQSGEQYF. The chain recombines TRBV20-1 with TRBJ2-7; D unclear. This CDR3 is built from 13 residues. Germline loops: CDR1 DFQATT, CDR2 SNEGSKA (reference sequence). Trimming stripped 0 bases from V and 7 bases from J, with 13 bases between.

This clonotype was counted at least ten times. The V gene is TRBV7-9, the J gene TRBJ1-5, with a weak D call TRBD1 (5 bases). V lost 4 bases and J 4 bases, leaving 8 bases between the germline ends. The CDR3 extends over 13 amino acids. The germline CDR1 and CDR2 sequences are SEHNR and FQNEAQ (reference sequence). The CDR3, as DNA: TGTGCCAGCAGCTCTCAGGGAAATCAGCCCCAGCATTTT. This translates into CASSSQGNQPQHF. Using reference TRBV7-9 and TRBJ1-5 for the parts outside the CDR3, the full variable domain is DTGVSQNPRHKITKRGQNVTFRCDPISEHNRLYWYRQTLGQGPEFLTYFQNEAQLEKSRLLSDRFSAERPKGSFSTLEIQRTEQGDSAMYLCASSSQGNQPQHFGDGTRLSIL.

This clonotype was counted at least ten times. The chain joins TRBV5-1 to TRBJ1-5; D is uncertain. Trimming shortened V by 0 bases and J by 1 base, and 8 bases separated the two germline ends. The CDR3 covers 15 residues. CDR1 SGHRS and CDR2 YFSETQ come from the germline V gene. CDR3 in amino acids: CASSLGDRSNQPQHF. DNA for the CDR3: TGCGCCAGCAGCTTGGGGGATAGGAGCAATCAGCCCCAGCATTTT.